The 24 T cell receptor beta chains given below trace back to one sample, sequenced in a study of cytomegalovirus exposure and HLA in healthy donors. Primers: 60 Vbeta forward and 13 Jbeta reverse. TCRdb's table, derived via immunoSEQ multiplex PCR, lists solely in-frame clones and lacks some. The sample yields 85,000 to 90,000 clones, of which the top ten take up less than 20%. The material sequenced was PBMCs. All receptors derive from a man aged 45 to 65 in good health and CMV-seropositive.

The V gene is TRBV7-2, the J gene TRBJ2-3, with 7 bases fitting TRBD2. The CDR3 runs to 17 residues. Per germline, CDR1 SGHTA and CDR2 FQGNSA. Germline trimming cut 0 bases from V and 2 bases from J; bases unmatched to any gene: 8. The DNA of the CDR3 is TGTGCCAGCAGCTTAGCGCGACTAGCATCGTCCACAGATACGCAGTATTTT. It specifies CASSLARLASSTDTQYF.

This chain uses TRBV7-9 with TRBJ2-1; the match to TRBD2 covers 7 bases. The CDR3 runs to 14 residues. Germline CDR1 and CDR2: SEHNR and FQNEAQ (reference sequence). The V gene end was trimmed by 8 bases and the J gene end by 4 bases; junction bases not matched to a gene: 8. The CDR3 DNA reads TGTGCCAGCGAGCGGGACTTCGCATACAATGAGCAGTTCTTC. Translation: CASERDFAYNEQFF.

The CDR3 here is CASSWDRETQYF. CDR3 DNA sequence: TGCGCCAGCAGCTGGGACAGGGAGACCCAGTACTTC. The genes are TRBV5-1 and TRBJ2-5, with 8 bases fitting TRBD1. Germline lookup yields CDR1 SGHRS and CDR2 YFSETQ. V was clipped by 3 bases and J by 5 bases; unmatched bases: 0. This CDR3 has 12 residues.

The chain employs TRBV7-2 and TRBJ2-2, with 14 nucleotides matching TRBD2. Germline V gene lookup returns CDR1 SGHTA and CDR2 FQGNSA. This CDR3 is 13 amino acids long. The DNA of the CDR3 is TGTGCAGGCGGGACTAGCGGGAGAGGGGAGCTGTTTTTT. It specifies CAGGTSGRGELFF.

The chain combines TRBV5-1 with TRBJ2-7; D is possibly TRBD1 (5 bases). Germline V gene data show CDR1 as SGHRS and CDR2 as YFSETQ. The CDR3 is made up of 15 amino acids. V was trimmed by 6 bases and J by 3 bases, leaving 19 bases between them. In DNA form, the CDR3 reads TGCGCCAGCAAAGTGGATGGTACAGGATACTACGAGCAGTACTTC. This codes for CASKVDGTGYYEQYF.

With regard to this clone: At one boundary the junction diverges from the germline segment, which might be a read error. V usage is TRBV30 and J usage is TRBJ1-1, with D maybe TRBD1 (6 bases). The V gene's germline CDR1 is GTSNPN and CDR2 SVGIG (reference sequence). The CDR3 is made up of 15 amino acids. As DNA, the CDR3 is TGTGCCGGGAGCCCATGGACGGGGGCGCGGGGGCGTGCTTTCTTT. Encoded protein: CAGSPWTGARGRAFF. The whole variable domain, filled in from reference TRBV30 and TRBJ1-1, reads SQTIHQWPATLVQPVGSPLSLECTVEGTSNPNLYWYRQAAGRGLQLLFYSVGIGQISSEVPQNLSASRPQDRQFILSSKKLLLSDSGFYLCAGSPWTGARGRAFFGQGTRLTVV.

The chain has TRBV18 and TRBJ2-7; possible D gene TRBD2, 5 bases. This CDR3 comprises 12 residues. Trimming took off 3 bases at V and 5 bases at J, with 8 bases between the two ends. Germline V gene sequence: CDR1 KGHSH, CDR2 LQKENI. The CDR3 is CASSPRRDEQYF. CDR3 in DNA: TGTGCCAGCTCACCTCGGCGGGACGAGCAGTACTTC.

V and J are TRBV4-3 and TRBJ2-1; TRBD2 matches at 8 bases. Germline V lookup: CDR1 LGHNA, CDR2 YSLEER. V shed 0 bases and J 8 bases; nucleotides not matched to a gene: 6. The length of the CDR3 is 15 residues. CDR3 DNA: TGCGCCAGCAGCCAAGATACTAGCGGAAGGGATGAGCAGTTCTTC. It encodes CASSQDTSGRDEQFF.

This sequence joins TRBV9 and TRBJ1-3; TRBD1 might be the D (6 bases). CDR1 SGDLS and CDR2 YYNGEE come from the germline V gene. V was pared by 0 bases and J by 6 bases, with 13 bases between. The CDR3 length is 15 residues. The CDR3 DNA follows: TGTGCCAGCAGCGTAGAGGGGGACACTCTAAACACCATATATTTT. It encodes CASSVEGDTLNTIYF.

The chain joins TRBV6-1 to TRBJ1-5, with D perhaps TRBD1 (6 bases). Germline CDR1 and CDR2: MNHNS and SASEGT. Trimming pared 7 bases from V and 4 bases from J, leaving 11 bases between. The CDR3 has 13 amino acids. CDR3 region: CASNTRGNQPQHF. The CDR3 DNA reads as TGTGCCAGCAACACCAGGGGTAATCAGCCCCAGCATTTT.

The genes are TRBV4-3 and TRBJ1-3; D not resolved. The germline gives CDR1 LGHNA, CDR2 YSLEER. Trimming shortened V by 3 bases and J by 1 base, and 16 bases separated the two germline ends. This CDR3 contains 17 residues. The CDR3: CASSQSRPGSSGNTIYF. As DNA, the CDR3 is TGCGCCAGCAGCCAGAGCCGCCCGGGGTCTTCTGGAAACACCATATATTTT.

The chain employs TRBV4-3 and TRBJ2-3; D might be TRBD2 (5 bases). Germline CDR1 LGHNA, CDR2 YSLEER. The ends were cut back, 1 base at V and 2 bases at J, with 10 bases in the middle. CDR3 size: 15 residues. CDR3 sequence (DNA): TGCGCCAGCAGCCAAGGGAGCGGATTCACAGATACGCAGTATTTT. Its translation is CASSQGSGFTDTQYF.

This chain joins TRBV6-5 and TRBJ2-7, with D tentatively TRBD1 (5 bases). This CDR3 region has 14 residues. CDR1 and CDR2 from the germline V gene are MNHEY and SVGAGI. The V and J ends lost 4 bases and 2 bases respectively, with 12 bases between them. CDR3 nucleotides: TGTGCCAGCAGTTTCTCGGACACCGCCTACGAGCAGTACTTC. Translation: CASSFSDTAYEQYF.

This chain links TRBV12-5 with TRBJ1-4; TRBD1 might be the D (5 bases). The CDR3 runs to 14 residues. Looked up from germline, CDR1 is LGHNT and CDR2 is FRNRAP. Trimming removed 5 bases at V and 3 bases at J, with 10 bases between. The CDR3 protein is CASGPGMANEKLFF. DNA of the CDR3: TGTGCTAGTGGTCCAGGGATGGCTAATGAAAAACTGTTTTTT.

The chain couples TRBV19 to TRBJ1-5, with TRBD1 matching 10 bases. Germline CDR1 and CDR2: LNHDA and SQIVND (reference sequence). The CDR3 has 16 amino acids. J was trimmed by 7 bases and V by 0 bases; bases with no gene match: 6. The CDR3 DNA is TGTGCCAGTAGTATAGATGGGACAGGGGCCGGCCAGCCCCAGCATTTT. This translates into CASSIDGTGAGQPQHF. Using reference TRBV19 and TRBJ1-5 for the parts outside the CDR3, the full variable domain is DGGITQSPKYLFRKEGQNVTLSCEQNLNHDAMYWYRQDPGQGLRLIYYSQIVNDFQKGDIAEGYSVSREKKESFPLTVTSAQKNPTAFYLCASSIDGTGAGQPQHFGDGTRLSIL.

The V gene is TRBV18, the J gene TRBJ2-7; D remains ambiguous. This CDR3 has 12 amino acids. From germline, CDR1 is KGHSH and CDR2 LQKENI. The V end lost 4 bases, the J end lost 1 base, and 5 bases lay between the germline ends. Here the CDR3 DNA reads TGTGCCAGCTCACGCGAATCCTACGAGCAGTACTTC. This encodes CASSRESYEQYF.

V is TRBV11-3 and J is TRBJ2-1, with D maybe TRBD2 (6 bases). Germline V lookup: CDR1 SGHNT, CDR2 YENEEA. V was clipped by 0 bases and J by 10 bases, with 10 bases between them. CDR3 length: 13 amino acids. The CDR3 bases are TGTGCCAGCAGCTTAGAGGCCGCGGGGGAGCAGTTCTTC. It yields the protein CASSLEAAGEQFF.

The chain carries TRBV5-1 and TRBJ2-2; TRBD2 matches 11 bases. This CDR3 is built from 15 residues. Germline CDR1 is SGHRS and CDR2 is YFSETQ. V was clipped by 0 bases and J by 6 bases; unmatched bases: 1. CDR3 sequence reads: CASSLVGLAAGELFF. DNA of the CDR3: TGCGCCAGCAGCTTGGTGGGACTAGCGGCCGGGGAGCTGTTTTTT.

The chain combines TRBV25-1 with TRBJ2-1; the match to TRBD2 covers 8 bases. Per the germline V gene, CDR1 is MGHDK and CDR2 is SYGVNS. This CDR3 is 13 amino acids long. The junction had 0 bases not matched to a gene; V was cut back by 2 bases and J by 6 bases. The CDR3 DNA sequence: TGTGCCAGCAGTGAACGGGGGGGCAATGAGCAGTTCTTC. Encoded protein: CASSERGGNEQFF.

The V call is TRBV6-5, the J call TRBJ1-2; 7 bases fit TRBD1. The CDR3 spans 15 residues. CDR1 and CDR2 from the germline V gene are MNHEY and SVGAGI. V lost 5 bases and J lost 0; bases outside the gene matches: 6. The CDR3 loop is CASSPIGTANYGYTF. As DNA, the CDR3 is TGTGCCAGCAGTCCCATAGGGACAGCTAACTATGGCTACACCTTC.

The chain is built from TRBV18 and TRBJ1-2; 10 nucleotides agree with TRBD1. V was pared by 3 bases and J by 4 bases, with 5 bases of the junction left unmatched. This CDR3 has 15 residues. Germline assignment: CDR1 KGHSH and CDR2 LQKENI. CDR3 loop: CASSPGQGTSYGYTF. The CDR3 DNA follows: TGTGCCAGCTCACCGGGACAGGGGACTAGCTATGGCTACACCTTC.

The CDR3 is CASSSNRGLDTEAFF. In DNA, the CDR3 is TGTGCCAGCAGTTCTAACAGGGGGCTGGACACTGAAGCTTTCTTT. The gene calls are TRBV6-5 and TRBJ1-1; 9 positions agree with TRBD1. With 4 bases clipped from V and 3 bases from J, the junction kept 6 bases outside the gene matches. The CDR3 contains 15 residues. Germline V lookup: CDR1 MNHEY, CDR2 SVGAGI.

The chain carries TRBV14 and TRBJ2-2; weak D call: TRBD2 (5 bases). From germline, CDR1 is SGHDN and CDR2 FVKESK. This CDR3 has 13 residues. The V end was cut by 5 bases, the J end by 7 bases, with 11 bases between. The CDR3 nucleotides read TGTGCCAGCAGCTTAGTGCGGGTCGGGGAGCTGTTTTTT. Its protein is CASSLVRVGELFF.

The chain employs TRBV7-2 and TRBJ1-5; 9 nucleotides agree with TRBD1. This CDR3 contains 16 residues. After removal of 4 bases from V and 6 bases from J, the junction contained 10 bases not matched to a gene. Germline loops: CDR1 SGHTA, CDR2 FQGNSA. CDR3 sequence reads: CASSSTGTGNTQPQHF. The CDR3 bases are TGTGCCAGCAGCTCGACCGGGACAGGGAATACTCAGCCCCAGCATTTT.